The sequence of this T cell receptor (beta chain) was determined in a study of siplizumab effects on memory and regulatory T cells. As for this clone: What it recognizes is unknown.

Study-wide findings and caveats: The naive T cell population seemed more diverse than memory cells and seemed a major contributor to the alloresponse. Unstimulated subsets captured only a minor fraction of alloreactive clones.

TCRdb's table, derived via immunoSEQ multiplex PCR, lists solely in-frame clones and lacks some. In the table there are tens of thousands of clones, about 90% of which are singletons. This sequence was found in a human donor in good health. Sequencing input: Tregs sorted from blood.

CDR3 bases: TGTGCCAGCAGCTGGGGACCGGAGACCCAGTACTTC. This encodes CASSWGPETQYF. The V call is TRBV7-9, the J call TRBJ2-5; D possibly matches TRBD1 or TRBD2 (5 bases each). CDR1 SEHNR and CDR2 FQNEAQ come from the germline V gene (reference sequence). This CDR3 has 12 amino acids. Trimming left V 4 bases short and J 5 bases short, with 8 bases between. The full variable domain, in which reference TRBV7-9 and TRBJ2-5 provide the parts outside the CDR3, is DTGVSQNPRHKITKRGQNVTFRCDPISEHNRLYWYRQTLGQGPEFLTYFQNEAQLEKSRLLSDRFSAERPKGSFSTLEIQRTEQGDSAMYLCASSWGPETQYFGPGTRLLVL.